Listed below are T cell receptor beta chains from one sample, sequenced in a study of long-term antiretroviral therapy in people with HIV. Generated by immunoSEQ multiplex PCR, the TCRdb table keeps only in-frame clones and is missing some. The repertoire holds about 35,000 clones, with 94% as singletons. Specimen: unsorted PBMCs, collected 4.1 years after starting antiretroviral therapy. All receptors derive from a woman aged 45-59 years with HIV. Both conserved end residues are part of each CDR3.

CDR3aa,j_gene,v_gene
CASSLALGWRRTGELFF,TRBJ2-2,TRBV7-9
CAISESTGETTEAFF,TRBJ1-1,TRBV10-3
CASSPGASSYEQYF,TRBJ2-7,TRBV28
CASSGQLNTEAFF,TRBJ1-1,TRBV19
CASSLDPLAGGFYNEQFF,TRBJ2-1,TRBV5-1
CASSPGPETGWAKNIQYF,TRBJ2-4,TRBV4-1
CASSSRDRLYEQYF,TRBJ2-7,TRBV11-2
CASSMAPSTYEQYF,TRBJ2-7,TRBV19
CASSMGQSSTDTQYF,TRBJ2-3,TRBV19
CASSEGGPRNEQFF,TRBJ2-1,TRBV18
CASSLRQGVSQPQHF,TRBJ1-5,TRBV6-5
CASSQDQLGRVGGYTF,TRBJ1-2,TRBV4-2
CASSLVTGGDYGYTF,TRBJ1-2,TRBV7-9
CAISESGYNEQFF,TRBJ2-1,TRBV10-3
CSAYGGGGYTF,TRBJ1-2,TRBV20-1
CASSPVTGELFF,TRBJ2-2,TRBV19
CASSQARKTSGVTDTQYF,TRBJ2-3,TRBV4-3
CASSTGNSPLHF,TRBJ1-6,TRBV19
CASSEPRSGNTIYF,TRBJ1-3,TRBV25-1